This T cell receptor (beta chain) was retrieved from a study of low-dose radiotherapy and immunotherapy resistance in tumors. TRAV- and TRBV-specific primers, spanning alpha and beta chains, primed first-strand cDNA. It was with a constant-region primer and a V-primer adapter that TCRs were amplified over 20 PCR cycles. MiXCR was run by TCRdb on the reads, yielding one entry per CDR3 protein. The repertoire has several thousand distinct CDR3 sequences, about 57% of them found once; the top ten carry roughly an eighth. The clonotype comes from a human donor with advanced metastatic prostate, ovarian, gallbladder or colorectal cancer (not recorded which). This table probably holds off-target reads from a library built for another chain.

The CDR3 reads CASSAGTGSTDTQYF. The CDR3 coding sequence is TGTGCCAGCAGCGCCGGGACAGGGAGCACAGATACGCAGTATTTT. The chain employs TRBV5-4 and TRBJ2-3; 9 bases match TRBD1. J gave up 0 bases and V 4 bases, and 3 bases lay outside the gene matches. The germline CDR1 and CDR2 sequences are SGHNT and YYREEE (reference sequence). The CDR3 has 15 amino acids.